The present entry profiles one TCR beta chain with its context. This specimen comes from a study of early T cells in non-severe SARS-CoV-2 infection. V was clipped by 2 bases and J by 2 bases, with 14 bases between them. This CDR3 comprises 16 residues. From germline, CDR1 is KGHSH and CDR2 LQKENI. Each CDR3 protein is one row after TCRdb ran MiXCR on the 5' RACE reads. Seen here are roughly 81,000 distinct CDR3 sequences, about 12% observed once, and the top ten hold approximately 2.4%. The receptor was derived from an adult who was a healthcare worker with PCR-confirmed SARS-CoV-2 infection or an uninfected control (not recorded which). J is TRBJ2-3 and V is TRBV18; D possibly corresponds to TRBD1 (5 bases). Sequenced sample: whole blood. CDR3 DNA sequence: TGTGCCAGCTCACCAGTTGGGCAGGGTGCCACAGATACGCAGTATTTT. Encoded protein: CASSPVGQGATDTQYF. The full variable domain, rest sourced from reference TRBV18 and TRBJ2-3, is NAGVMQNPRHLVRRRGQEARLRCSPMKGHSHVYWYRQLPEEGLKFMVYLQKENIIDESGMPKERFSAEFPKEGPSILRIQQVVRGDSAAYFCASSPVGQGATDTQYFGPGTRLTVL.